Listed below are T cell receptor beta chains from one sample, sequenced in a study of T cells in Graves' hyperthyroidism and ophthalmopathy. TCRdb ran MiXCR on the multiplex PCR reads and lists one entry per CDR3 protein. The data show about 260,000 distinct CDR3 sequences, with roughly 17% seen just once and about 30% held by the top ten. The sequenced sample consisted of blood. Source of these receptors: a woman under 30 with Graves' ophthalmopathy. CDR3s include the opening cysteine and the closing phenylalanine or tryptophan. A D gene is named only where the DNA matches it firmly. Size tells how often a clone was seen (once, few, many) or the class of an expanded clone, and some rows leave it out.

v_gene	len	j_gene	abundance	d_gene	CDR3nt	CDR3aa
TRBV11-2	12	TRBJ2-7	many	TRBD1	TGTGCCAGCAGCTTTACAGGGGTCGAGCAGTACTTC	CASSFTGVEQYF
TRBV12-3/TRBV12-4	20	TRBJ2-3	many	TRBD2	TGTGCCAGCAGTAGCTCTCGGGACGTAGGGACTAGCGGGAGCGCAGATACGCAGTATTTT	CASSSSRDVGTSGSADTQYF
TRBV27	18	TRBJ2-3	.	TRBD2	TGTGCCAGCAGTCCACGACTCGGACTAGCGGCTAGCACAGATACGCAGTATTTT	CASSPRLGLAASTDTQYF
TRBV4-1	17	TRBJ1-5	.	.	TGCGCCAGCAGCCAAGATGGTATAGGTAGCAGCAATCAGCCCCAGCATTTT	CASSQDGIGSSNQPQHF
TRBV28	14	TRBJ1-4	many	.	TGTGCCAGCAGTTTAGAGGGGCCCAGAGAAAAACTGTTTTTT	CASSLEGPREKLFF
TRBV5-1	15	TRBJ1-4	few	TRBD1	TGCGCCAGCAGCTTGGACGGGACAGGTCATGAAAAACTGTTTTTT	CASSLDGTGHEKLFF
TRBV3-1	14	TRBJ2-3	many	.	TGTGCCAGCAGCCGGTCCCCACCGGCAGATACGCAGTATTTT	CASSRSPPADTQYF
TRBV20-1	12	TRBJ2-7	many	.	TGCAGTGCTAAGGGGCCTATCTACGAGCAGTACTTC	CSAKGPIYEQYF
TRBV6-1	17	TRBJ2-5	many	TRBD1	TGTGCCAGCAGTGAAGCTGGGACAGGGTCAATAGTACGGGCCCAGTACTTC	CASSEAGTGSIVRAQYF
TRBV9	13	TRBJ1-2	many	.	TGTGCCAGCAGCGTAGATATAGGGTACGGCTACACCTTC	CASSVDIGYGYTF
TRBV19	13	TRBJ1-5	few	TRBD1	TGTGCCAGTAGTGGGACAGGGAAACAGCCCCAGCATTTT	CASSGTGKQPQHF
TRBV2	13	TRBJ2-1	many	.	TGTGCCAGCAGTGACTCGGGCTACAATGAGCAGTTCTTC	CASSDSGYNEQFF
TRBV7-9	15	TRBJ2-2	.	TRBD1	TGTGCCAGCAGCCCTAGACAGGGGGCGAACGGGGAGCTGTTTTTT	CASSPRQGANGELFF
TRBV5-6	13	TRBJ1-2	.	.	TGTGCCAGCAGCCCGGCTTCTCTCATGGGCTACACCTTC	CASSPASLMGYTF
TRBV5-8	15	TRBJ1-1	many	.	TGTGCCAGCAGCGCTGACGGGGGGGGACTCCTTGAAGCTTTCTTT	CASSADGGGLLEAFF
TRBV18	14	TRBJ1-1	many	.	TGTGCCAGCTCACGCTCGGGTCTTAACACTGAAGCTTTCTTT	CASSRSGLNTEAFF
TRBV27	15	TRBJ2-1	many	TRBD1	TGTGCCAGCAGTCCGGGACAGGGGACCTACAATGAGCAGTTCTTC	CASSPGQGTYNEQFF
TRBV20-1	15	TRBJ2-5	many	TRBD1	TGCAGTGCCAGAGGAGACAGGGGAACGCGGGAGACCCAGTACTTC	CSARGDRGTRETQYF
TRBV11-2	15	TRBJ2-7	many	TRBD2	TGTGCCAGCAGCTCAAATAGCGGGAGAGGCTACGAGCAGTACTTC	CASSSNSGRGYEQYF
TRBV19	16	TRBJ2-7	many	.	TGTGCCAGTAGTACCGAACAGGGAGCTGGGACCTACGAGCAGTACTTC	CASSTEQGAGTYEQYF
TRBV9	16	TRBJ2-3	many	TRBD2	TGTGCCAGCAGCGTAGTATCTAGCGGGAGAACAGATACGCAGTATTTT	CASSVVSSGRTDTQYF
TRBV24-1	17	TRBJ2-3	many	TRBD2	TGTGCCACCAGTGATGAGGGACTAGCGGGGGAAACAGATACGCAGTATTTT	CATSDEGLAGETDTQYF
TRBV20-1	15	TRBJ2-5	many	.	TGCAGTGCCCCAAACCCCCAGGGGGGCCGAGAGACCCAGTACTTC	CSAPNPQGGRETQYF
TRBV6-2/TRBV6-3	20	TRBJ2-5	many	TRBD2	TGTGCCAGCACGTCCTACCGACTAGCGGGACGTGAAATCCGGCAAGAGACCCAGTACTTC	CASTSYRLAGREIRQETQYF
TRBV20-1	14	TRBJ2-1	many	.	TGCAGTGCCCCTGGCCGGGGATCCTACAATGAGCAGTTCTTC	CSAPGRGSYNEQFF
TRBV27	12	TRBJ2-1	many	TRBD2	TGTGCCAGCAGTCAAAGACTAGCGGGGCAGTTCTTC	CASSQRLAGQFF
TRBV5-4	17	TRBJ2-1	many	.	TGTGCCAGCAACCAGCACCCTTCGACTACAGGCTACAATGAGCAGTTCTTC	CASNQHPSTTGYNEQFF